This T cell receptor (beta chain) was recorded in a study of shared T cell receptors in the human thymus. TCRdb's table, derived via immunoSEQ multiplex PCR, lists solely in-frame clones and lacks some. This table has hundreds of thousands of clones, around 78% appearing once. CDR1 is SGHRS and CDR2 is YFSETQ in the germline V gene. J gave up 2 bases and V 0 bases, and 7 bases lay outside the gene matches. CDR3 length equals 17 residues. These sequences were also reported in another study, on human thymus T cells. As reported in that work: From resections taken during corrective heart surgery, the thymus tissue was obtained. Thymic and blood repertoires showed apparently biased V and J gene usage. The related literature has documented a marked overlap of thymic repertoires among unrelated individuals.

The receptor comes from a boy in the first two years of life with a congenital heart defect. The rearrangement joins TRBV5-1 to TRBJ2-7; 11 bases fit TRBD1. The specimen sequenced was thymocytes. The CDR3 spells CASSLAQGGQGAYEQYF. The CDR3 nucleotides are TGCGCCAGCAGCTTGGCTCAGGGGGGACAGGGGGCCTACGAGCAGTACTTC.